A single sample gave rise to the 15 T cell receptor beta chains below, sequenced in a study of blood T cell repertoires in COVID-19. The data were produced by immunoSEQ multiplex PCR, yet TCRdb's version contains in-frame clones alone and is incomplete. Here the sample spans some 240,000 clones, about 90% being singletons. The sequencing input was PBMCs or T cells enriched from blood (not recorded which). These receptors were obtained from a woman in her thirties or forties who had been exposed to COVID-19.

The chain is built from TRBV30 and TRBJ1-6; 9 bases match TRBD1. Germline V lookup: CDR1 GTSNPN, CDR2 SVGIG (reference sequence). Trimming removed 2 bases from V and 18 bases from J; junction bases left unmatched: 14. CDR3 length: 14 amino acids. CDR3 loop: CAWSSGQGAAFPHF. CDR3 coding DNA: TGTGCCTGGAGTTCGGGACAGGGAGCGGCCTTCCCCCACTTT.

The chain carries TRBV7-9 and TRBJ2-6; 8 bases match TRBD2. CDR1 SEHNR and CDR2 FQNEAQ come from the germline V gene (reference sequence). V dropped 3 bases and J dropped 1; count of bases not matched to a gene: 5. The length of the CDR3 is 17 residues. The CDR3 spells CASSLKRELSGANVLTF. The CDR3 nucleotides read TGTGCCAGCAGCTTGAAGCGGGAGCTTTCTGGGGCCAACGTCCTGACTTTC.

The chain combines TRBV28 with TRBJ1-5; no firm D call. Germline lookup yields CDR1 MDHEN and CDR2 SYDVKM. The CDR3 sequence is 14 residues long. V lost 6 bases, J lost 4 bases, and 13 bases lay in between. This CDR3 reads CASRPFGWNQPQHF. DNA for the CDR3: TGTGCCAGCAGACCCTTCGGTTGGAATCAGCCCCAGCATTTT.

This sequence joins TRBV19 and TRBJ1-6; 9 positions match TRBD1. The junction had 7 bases not matched to a gene; V was cut back by 6 bases and J by 10 bases. Germline lookup yields CDR1 LNHDA and CDR2 SQIVND (reference sequence). There are 14 residues in the CDR3. CDR3 residues: CASSPGQGNSPLHF. DNA for the CDR3: TGTGCCAGTAGCCCGGGACAGGGAAACTCACCCCTCCACTTT.

The J gene is TRBJ2-2, the V gene TRBV3-1 (or the pseudogene TRBV3-2); TRBD2 aligns across 11 bases. This CDR3 comprises 17 residues. The ends lost 4 bases at V and 4 bases at J; junction bases unmatched: 8. In germline, CDR1 is LGHDT, CDR2 YNNKEL (reference sequence). CDR3 amino acids: CASSLISGGASTGELFF. The CDR3 region has the DNA TGTGCCAGCAGCCTGATTAGCGGGGGGGCCAGCACCGGGGAGCTGTTTTTT.

This chain joins TRBV7-2 and TRBJ1-2, with D uncertain. The germline V gene has CDR1 SGHTA and CDR2 FQGNSA. This CDR3 has 13 residues. The V end was cut by 1 base, the J end by 3 bases, with 6 bases between. The CDR3 bases are TGTGCCAGCAGCTTAGAGCACTACTATGGCTACACCTTC. This codes for CASSLEHYYGYTF.

This rearrangement joins TRBV4-2 to TRBJ1-2; maybe TRBD1 (6 bases). This CDR3 spans 15 amino acids. From germline, CDR1 is LGHNA and CDR2 YNFKEQ. V shed 1 base and J shed 4 bases, with 13 bases lying between them. In DNA form, the CDR3 reads TGTGCCAGCAGCCAAGCGTCCACAGGGACCTATGGCTACACCTTC. Residues: CASSQASTGTYGYTF.

This clone has just a few counts. The chain recombines TRBV11-2 with TRBJ2-3; no reliable D call. The CDR3 consists of 15 residues. The ends were cut back, 1 base at V and 2 bases at J, with 10 bases in the middle. CDR1 and CDR2 (germline): SGHAT, FQNNGV. The CDR3 loop reads CASSLGVVVTDTQYF. The CDR3 nucleotides are TGTGCCAGCAGCTTAGGAGTTGTCGTCACAGATACGCAGTATTTT.

V gene TRBV5-1 combines with J gene TRBJ1-2; no reliable D call. Germline V gives CDR1 SGHRS, CDR2 YFSETQ. The CDR3 has 13 residues. Trimming pared 4 bases from V and 7 bases from J, leaving 14 bases between. In nucleotides, the CDR3 is TGCGCCAGCAGCGCTCTCGAGCCGGGTGGCTACACCTTC. Its protein product is CASSALEPGGYTF.

The chain recombines TRBV28 with TRBJ1-2; D possibly corresponds to TRBD1 (6 bases). Germline values: CDR1 MDHEN, CDR2 SYDVKM. V was clipped by 2 bases and J by 4 bases, with 17 bases between them. This CDR3 region has 16 residues. CDR3 sequence (DNA): TGTGCCAGCAGTTTAAAACCACAGGGTATTCCCTATGGCTACACCTTC. Translated, it gives CASSLKPQGIPYGYTF.

The chain uses TRBV5-6 and TRBJ2-2, with TRBD2 matching 8 bases. Germline V gives CDR1 SGHDT, CDR2 YYEEEE. V gave up 1 base and J gave up 4 bases; unmatched junction bases: 6. The CDR3 is 16 residues long. CDR3 protein: CASSLWAGGPTGELFF. The CDR3 nucleotides are TGTGCCAGCAGCTTGTGGGCGGGAGGACCCACCGGGGAGCTGTTTTTT.

This clone occurred once. This sequence joins TRBV5-5 and TRBJ1-5; the match to TRBD1 covers 7 bases. This CDR3 has 14 amino acids. V shed 2 bases and J 5 bases; nucleotides not matched to a gene: 4. CDR1 is SGHKS and CDR2 is YYEKEE in the germline V gene (reference sequence). The CDR3 loop is CASSFQGVDQPQHF. CDR3 in DNA: TGTGCCAGCAGCTTCCAGGGGGTCGATCAGCCCCAGCATTTT.

The chain links TRBV28 to TRBJ1-3; the D gene is possibly TRBD1 (5 bases). Trimming pared 7 bases from V and 3 bases from J, leaving 10 bases between. This CDR3 comprises 13 residues. CDR1 is MDHEN and CDR2 is SYDVKM in the germline V gene. The CDR3 nucleotides read TGTGCCAGCATGGGACTCGGTGGAAACACCATATATTTT. Translating gives CASMGLGGNTIYF.

The J gene is TRBJ1-2, the V gene TRBV2; D ambiguous. The V end was cut by 5 bases, the J end by 4 bases, with 5 bases between. Germline CDR1 and CDR2: SNHLY and FYNNEI. The CDR3 is 11 amino acids. CDR3 sequence (DNA): TGTGCCAGCAGTAGCTTCTATGGCTACACCTTC. This gives the protein CASSSFYGYTF. The variable domain in full, with the rest retrieved from reference TRBV2 and TRBJ1-2, is EPEVTQTPSHQVTQMGQEVILRCVPISNHLYFYWYRQILGQKVEFLVSFYNNEISEKSEIFDDQFSVERPDGSNFTLKIRSTKLEDSAMYFCASSSFYGYTFGSGTRLTVV.

This chain connects TRBV27 to TRBJ1-2; D is possibly TRBD1 (6 bases). The CDR3 runs 13 residues. Germline V lookup: CDR1 MNHEY, CDR2 SMNVEV (reference sequence). The ends were cut back, 3 bases at V and 3 bases at J, with 8 bases in the middle. CDR3 DNA: TGTGCCAGCAGTTTTAGACAGGACTATGGCTACACCTTC. Translation: CASSFRQDYGYTF.